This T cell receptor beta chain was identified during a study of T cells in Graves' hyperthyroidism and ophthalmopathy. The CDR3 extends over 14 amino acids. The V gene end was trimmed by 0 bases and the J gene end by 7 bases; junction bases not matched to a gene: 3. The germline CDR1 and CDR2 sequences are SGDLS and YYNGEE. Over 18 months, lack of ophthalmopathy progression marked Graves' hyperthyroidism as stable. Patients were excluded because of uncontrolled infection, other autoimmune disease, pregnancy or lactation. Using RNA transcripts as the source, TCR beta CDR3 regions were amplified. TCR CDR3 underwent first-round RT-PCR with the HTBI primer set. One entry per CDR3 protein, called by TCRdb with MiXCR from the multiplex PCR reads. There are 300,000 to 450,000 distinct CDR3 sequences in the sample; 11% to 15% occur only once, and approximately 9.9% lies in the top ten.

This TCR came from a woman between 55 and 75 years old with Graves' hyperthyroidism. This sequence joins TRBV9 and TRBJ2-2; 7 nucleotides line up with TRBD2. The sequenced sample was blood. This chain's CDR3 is CASSVEGRVGELFF. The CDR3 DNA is TGTGCCAGCAGCGTAGAGGGGAGGGTCGGGGAGCTGTTTTTT. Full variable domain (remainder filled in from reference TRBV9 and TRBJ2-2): DSGVTQTPKHLITATGQRVTLRCSPRSGDLSVYWYQQSLDQGLQFLIQYYNGEERAKGNILERFSAQQFPDLHSELNLSSLELGDSALYFCASSVEGRVGELFFGEGSRLTVL.